The entry below describes one T cell receptor (beta chain). The antigen remains undetermined. Assay used: immunoSEQ multiplex PCR; TCRdb lists only in-frame clones, some missing. This sample carries over a million clones, under 80% of them seen once, and the ten largest clones take around 1.5%. Trimming left V 4 bases short and J 2 bases short, with 6 bases between. The CDR3 has 13 amino acids. Germline CDR1 GTSNPN, CDR2 SVGIG (reference sequence). The sample belongs to a study of shared clonotypes between healthy human individuals. Study-level results: The study found about 5% of naive CD4 clonotypes shared across several donors. Non-shared clonotypes were found to have lower generation probabilities than the clonotypes that were shared by all four of the sorted-subset donors.

The chain is built from TRBV30 and TRBJ2-6; D is unresolved. The sample taken for sequencing was memory CD4+ T cells sorted from blood. Described subset: CD45RA-negative fraction. This TCR derives from a man between 18 and 29 years old in good health. The CDR3, as DNA: TGTGCCTGGAAACCCACTGGGGCCAACGTCCTGACTTTC. This translates into CAWKPTGANVLTF.